This T cell receptor (beta chain) was identified during a study of Ad26.COV2.S vaccination and SARS-CoV-2 variants. The treatment is: 19 received Ad26.COV2.S at low or high dose, single or two shots; about 5 received placebo; per-sample allocation not given. At day 63 after the first vaccine or placebo injection, samples were drawn. Using immunoSEQ multiplex PCR, the repertoire was profiled, and TCRdb retains in-frame clones only, with some absent. This table holds hundreds of thousands of clones, roughly nine tenths found once. The CDR3 runs to 15 residues. Germline V gives CDR1 LNHDA, CDR2 SQIVND (reference sequence). V lost 3 bases, J lost 6 bases, and 7 bases stayed unmatched.

Sequencing used peripheral blood, obtained in a trial of Ad26.COV2.S vaccine versus placebo. The V gene is TRBV19, the J gene TRBJ1-5; 8 bases line up with TRBD1. The TCR was taken from a person aged 18-60 years who received the Ad26.COV2.S COVID-19 vaccine or a placebo. CDR3 DNA sequence: TGTGCCAGTAGTATCAAGGACAGGGTGTTTCAGCCCCAGCATTTT. This gives the protein CASSIKDRVFQPQHF.